This T cell receptor (beta chain) was obtained from a study of T cell repertoires in cytomegalovirus infection. Study-level results: The ex vivo response was dominated by HLA-C-restricted CMV-specific TCR beta clonotypes.

TCRdb reprocessed the reads via MiXCR and lists one record per CDR3 protein. The sample yields 290,000 or so distinct CDR3 sequences, about a quarter seen once. A word on this clonotype: Its antigen is currently unknown.

Germline V gives CDR1 MGHDK, CDR2 SYGVNS. Trimming cost V 1 base and J 4 bases, with 13 bases left between them. The CDR3 totals 15 residues. The chain combines TRBV25-1 with TRBJ1-1; D not certain. The sequence was obtained from a human donor in good health (CMV status not recorded). Some clones in this sample may be carry-over from other donors' samples. Sequencing used PBMCs. Written as DNA, the CDR3 is TGTGCCAGCAGTGAATCGGGCTACTCGGGCACTGAAGCTTTCTTT. Protein product: CASSESGYSGTEAFF.